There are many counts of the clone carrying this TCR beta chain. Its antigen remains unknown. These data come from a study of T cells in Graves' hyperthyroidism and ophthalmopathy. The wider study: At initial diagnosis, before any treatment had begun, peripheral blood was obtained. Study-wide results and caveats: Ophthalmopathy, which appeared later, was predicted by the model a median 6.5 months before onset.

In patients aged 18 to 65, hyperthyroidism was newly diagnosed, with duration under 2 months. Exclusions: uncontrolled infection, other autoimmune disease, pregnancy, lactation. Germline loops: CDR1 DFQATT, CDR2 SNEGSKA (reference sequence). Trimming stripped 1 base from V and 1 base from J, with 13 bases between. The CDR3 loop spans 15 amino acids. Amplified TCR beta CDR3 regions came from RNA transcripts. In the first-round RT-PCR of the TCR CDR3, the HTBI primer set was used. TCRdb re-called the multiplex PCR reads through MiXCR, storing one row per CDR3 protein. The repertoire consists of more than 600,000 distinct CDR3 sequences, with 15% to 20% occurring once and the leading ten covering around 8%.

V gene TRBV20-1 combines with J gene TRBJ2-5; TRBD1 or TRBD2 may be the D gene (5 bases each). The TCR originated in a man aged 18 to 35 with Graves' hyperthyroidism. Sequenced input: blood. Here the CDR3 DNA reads TGCAGTGCTAGAGCAGGGAGTATAGCCCAAGAGACCCAGTACTTC. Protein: CSARAGSIAQETQYF.